These T cell receptor beta chains were read from a single sample in a study of beta chain features in type 1 diabetes. TCRdb's copy holds only in-frame clones and misses some; the assay was immunoSEQ multiplex PCR. The sample lists fewer than 500,000 clones; around 13% were seen once. The specimen sequenced was naive CD4+ T cells from blood. All receptors derive from a young man in good health. The CDR3 runs from the conserved cysteine through the conserved F or W. Each record gives: CDR3 protein, CDR3 DNA, D gene, J gene, clone size, V gene. D genes are given only for firm matches. Size tells how often a clone was seen (once, few, many) or the class of an expanded clone, and some rows leave it out.

CDR3: CASSPPGGLSSYNEQFF
DNA: TGTGCCAGCTCACCTCCCGGCGGACTTAGCTCCTACAATGAGCAGTTCTTC
D: .
J: TRBJ2-1
size: .
V: TRBV18

CDR3: CASSADTTNYGYTF
DNA: TGTGCCAGCAGCGCGGACACGACTAACTATGGCTACACCTTC
D: .
J: TRBJ1-2
size: .
V: TRBV7-9

CDR3: CASSLAASGEYEQYF
DNA: TGTGCCAGCAGCTTGGCCGCTAGCGGGGAGTACGAGCAGTACTTC
D: TRBD2
J: TRBJ2-7
size: few
V: TRBV5-4

CDR3: CASSSGRGTGELFF
DNA: TGCGCCAGCAGCTCCGGAAGGGGAACCGGGGAGCTGTTTTTT
D: .
J: TRBJ2-2
size: .
V: TRBV5-1

CDR3: CASSFDGPLQETQYF
DNA: TGTGCCAGCAGCTTCGATGGGCCCCTCCAAGAGACCCAGTACTTC
D: .
J: TRBJ2-5
size: once
V: TRBV11-2

CDR3: CASSLGLGETQYF
DNA: TGTGCCAGCAGCCTCGGGCTGGGGGAGACCCAGTACTTC
D: .
J: TRBJ2-5
size: many
V: TRBV4-2

CDR3: CASSSLGRRTEAFF
DNA: TGTGCCAGCAGCTCCCTGGGGCGCCGCACTGAAGCTTTCTTT
D: .
J: TRBJ1-1
size: .
V: TRBV7-9

CDR3: CASSLGTARKERVYF
DNA: TGTGCCAGCAGCCTCGGGACAGCCCGAAAAGAGAGGGTGTACTTC
D: TRBD1
J: TRBJ2-5
size: few
V: TRBV7-9

CDR3: CASGLFGTGNTGELFF
DNA: TGTGCCAGCGGACTATTCGGGACGGGGAACACCGGGGAGCTGTTTTTT
D: .
J: TRBJ2-2
size: few
V: TRBV7-9

CDR3: CAWSDREGLPQHF
DNA: TGTGCCTGGAGTGACCGGGAAGGCCTCCCCCAGCATTTT
D: .
J: TRBJ1-5
size: few
V: TRBV30

CDR3: CSATDDRSGQPQHF
DNA: TGCAGCGCCACAGATGACAGGTCCGGTCAGCCCCAGCATTTT
D: .
J: TRBJ1-5
size: .
V: TRBV29-1

CDR3: CASSKARFGTSYEQYF
DNA: TGTGCCAGTAGTAAGGCTCGGTTCGGGACCTCCTACGAGCAGTACTTC
D: .
J: TRBJ2-7
size: .
V: TRBV19

CDR3: CASSLSGDIYNEQFF
DNA: TGTGCCAGCTCCCTCAGCGGGGATATATACAATGAGCAGTTCTTC
D: TRBD2
J: TRBJ2-1
size: .
V: TRBV18

CDR3: CASSVVQGLGGEAFF
DNA: TGTGCCAGCAGCGTAGTACAGGGATTAGGCGGTGAAGCTTTCTTT
D: .
J: TRBJ1-1
size: .
V: TRBV9

CDR3: CASSHWAGVSSNEQFF
DNA: TGTGCCAGCAGCCATTGGGCGGGAGTATCGTCGAATGAGCAGTTCTTC
D: TRBD2
J: TRBJ2-1
size: .
V: TRBV14

CDR3: CASSLVAGGPRNEQFF
DNA: TGCGCCAGCAGCTTGGTAGCGGGAGGGCCGAGGAATGAGCAGTTCTTC
D: TRBD2
J: TRBJ2-1
size: few
V: TRBV5-1

CDR3: CASSQVWRRQGAEKLFF
DNA: TGCGCCAGCAGCCAAGTATGGCGCCGACAGGGAGCTGAAAAACTGTTTTTT
D: TRBD1
J: TRBJ1-4
size: few
V: TRBV4-1

CDR3: CASSRDANNEQFF
DNA: TGCGCCAGCAGCCGGGACGCCAACAATGAGCAGTTCTTC
D: .
J: TRBJ2-1
size: .
V: TRBV4-1

CDR3: CASSLGPLGQFF
DNA: TGTGCCAGCAGCTTAGGACCCCTTGGGCAGTTCTTC
D: .
J: TRBJ2-1
size: .
V: TRBV7-9